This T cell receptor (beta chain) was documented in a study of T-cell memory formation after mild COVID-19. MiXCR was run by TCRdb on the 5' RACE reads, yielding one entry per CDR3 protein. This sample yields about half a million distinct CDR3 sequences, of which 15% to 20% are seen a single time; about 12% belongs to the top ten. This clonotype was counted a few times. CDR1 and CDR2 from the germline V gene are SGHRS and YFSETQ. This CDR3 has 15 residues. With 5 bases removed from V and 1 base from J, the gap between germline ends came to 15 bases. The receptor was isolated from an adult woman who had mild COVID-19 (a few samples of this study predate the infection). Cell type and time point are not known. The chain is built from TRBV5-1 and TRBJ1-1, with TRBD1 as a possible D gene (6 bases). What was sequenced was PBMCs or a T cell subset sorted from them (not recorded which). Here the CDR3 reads CASSSSGTPNTEAFF. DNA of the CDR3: TGCGCCAGCAGTTCGAGCGGGACACCGAACACTGAAGCTTTCTTT.